These 10 T cell receptor beta chains were sequenced from one sample in a study of T-cell memory formation after mild COVID-19 (dated by TCRdb to about 2021). Libraries were constructed by 5' RACE. Sequencing used an Illumina NovaSeq 6000. TCRdb handled the public reads itself, with Q25 trimming in fastp and clone calling in MiXCR, and kept productive beta chains. Every entry covers one CDR3 protein and lists the most common genes and DNA from its rows. This sample lists fewer than 400,000 distinct CDR3 sequences; about an eighth were detected once. The ten largest clones represent around 21% of the sample. The sample consisted of PBMCs or a T cell subset sorted from them (not recorded which). All receptors derive from a man aged 18 to 30 who had mild COVID-19 (a few samples of this study predate the infection). The sample titles of this study are shuffled in the database, so cell type and time point are left out; the donor was told from shared clones.

The sample holds a few counts of this clonotype. V gene TRBV3-1 combines with J gene TRBJ2-7; TRBD2 is a possible D gene (7 bases). The CDR3 length is 15 residues. Trimming took off 4 bases at V and 1 base at J, with 14 bases between the two ends. CDR1 and CDR2 from the germline V gene are LGHDT and YNNKEL (reference sequence). CDR3 sequence (DNA): TGTGCCAGCAGCCTACGGGGGGCCGGATCCTACGAGCAGTACGTC. It is translated as CASSLRGAGSYEQYV.

The genes are TRBV6-5 and TRBJ2-3, with D possibly TRBD2 on 6 matching bases. This CDR3 has 16 amino acids. In germline, CDR1 is MNHEY, CDR2 SVGAGI. Trimming left V 2 bases short and J 2 bases short, with 14 bases between. CDR3 in amino acids: CASSYTTGTPTDTQYF. For the CDR3, the DNA is TGTGCCAGCAGTTACACTACCGGGACTCCCACAGATACGCAGTATTTT.

This clonotype was seen more than once but under ten times. The V gene is TRBV7-9, the J gene TRBJ1-4; 7 bases match TRBD1. This CDR3 has 14 residues. The V segment lost 4 bases and the J segment 8 bases; nucleotides outside the gene matches: 7. The germline gives CDR1 SEHNR, CDR2 FQNEAQ (reference sequence). CDR3 sequence (DNA): TGTGCCAGCAGCTCTTCACCAGGGGGAGAAAAACTGTTTTTT. Protein product: CASSSSPGGEKLFF.

The J gene is TRBJ2-4, the V gene TRBV23-1, with 11 bases lining up with TRBD2. TRBV23-1 is identified as an open reading frame with a role that is uncertain. V gave up 0 bases and J gave up 0 bases; unmatched junction bases: 7. CDR3 length equals 19 residues. The CDR3: CASSQSGTSGIRAKNIQYF. In nucleotides, the CDR3 is TGCGCCAGCAGTCAATCAGGGACTAGCGGTATACGAGCCAAAAACATTCAGTACTTC.

The rearrangement links TRBV3-1 to TRBJ2-5, with 11 positions matching TRBD1. Germline CDR1 reads LGHDT; CDR2 reads YNNKEL (reference sequence). The CDR3 has 16 residues. V shed 4 bases and J 5 bases; nucleotides not matched to a gene: 9. The CDR3 bases are TGTGCCAGCAGCCGGCGGGACAGGGGGGTAGTGGAGACCCAGTACTTC. The encoded protein is CASSRRDRGVVETQYF.

V usage is TRBV2 and J usage is TRBJ1-6; D is unresolved. The CDR3 sequence is 15 residues long. Trimming cost V 6 bases and J 9 bases, with 18 bases left between them. Germline loops: CDR1 SNHLY, CDR2 FYNNEI. CDR3 bases: TGTGCCAGCAGCACTAGTGTACCCGGGATTTCACCCCTCCACTTT. It encodes CASSTSVPGISPLHF.

In this sample, this clonotype turned up a few times. The genes are TRBV5-1 and TRBJ1-1, with D unresolved. Germline CDR1 is SGHRS and CDR2 is YFSETQ. Trimming stripped 1 base from V and 0 bases from J, with 13 bases between. The length of the CDR3 is 16 residues. The CDR3 coding sequence is TGCGCCAGCAGCTTGCAACCCAACCTGATGAACACTGAAGCTTTCTTT. This encodes CASSLQPNLMNTEAFF.

V usage is TRBV11-2 and J usage is TRBJ1-6; D gene unclear. The CDR3 runs 15 residues. The V gene's germline CDR1 is SGHAT and CDR2 FQNNGV. V was shortened by 0 bases and J by 7 bases, with 10 bases between the two germline ends. CDR3 in amino acids: CASSLEISGNSPLHF. The CDR3 nucleotides read TGTGCCAGCAGCTTAGAAATTAGTGGCAATTCACCCCTCCACTTT.

This sequence joins TRBV2 and TRBJ1-6; D is unresolved. Germline V gene sequence: CDR1 SNHLY, CDR2 FYNNEI. The CDR3 sequence is 11 residues long. V was shortened by 7 bases and J by 5 bases, with 3 bases between the two germline ends. The CDR3 protein is CASMDNSPLHF. CDR3 nucleotide sequence: TGTGCCAGCATGGATAATTCACCCCTCCACTTT.

This chain joins TRBV30 and TRBJ2-7; TRBD1 matches at 7 bases. Germline V gene data show CDR1 as GTSNPN and CDR2 as SVGIG (reference sequence). With 7 bases clipped from V and 3 bases from J, the junction kept 9 bases outside the gene matches. This CDR3 comprises 13 residues. CDR3 loop: CASDRAWGYEQYF. CDR3 nucleotides: TGTGCCTCAGACAGGGCGTGGGGCTACGAGCAGTACTTC.